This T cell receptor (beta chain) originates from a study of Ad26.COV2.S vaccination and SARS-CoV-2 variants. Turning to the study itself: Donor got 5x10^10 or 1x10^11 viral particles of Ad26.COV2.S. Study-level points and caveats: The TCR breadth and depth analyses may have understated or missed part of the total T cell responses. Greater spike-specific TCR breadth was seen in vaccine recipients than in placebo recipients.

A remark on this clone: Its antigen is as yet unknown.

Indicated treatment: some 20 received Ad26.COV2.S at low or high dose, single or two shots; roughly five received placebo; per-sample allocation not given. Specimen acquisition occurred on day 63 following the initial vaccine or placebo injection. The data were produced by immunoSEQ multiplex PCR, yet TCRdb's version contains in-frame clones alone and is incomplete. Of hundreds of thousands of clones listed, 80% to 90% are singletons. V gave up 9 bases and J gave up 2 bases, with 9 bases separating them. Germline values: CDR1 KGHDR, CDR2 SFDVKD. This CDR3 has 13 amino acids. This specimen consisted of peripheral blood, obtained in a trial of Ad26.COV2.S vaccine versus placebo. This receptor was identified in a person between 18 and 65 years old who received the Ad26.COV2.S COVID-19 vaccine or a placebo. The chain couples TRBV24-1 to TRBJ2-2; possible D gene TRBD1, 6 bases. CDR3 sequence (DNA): TGTGCCACCCGGGACACCAACACCGGGGAGCTGTTTTTT. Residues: CATRDTNTGELFF.